This TCR beta chain was captured by sequencing in a study of shared T cell receptors in the human thymus. Measured with immunoSEQ multiplex PCR; TCRdb has only the in-frame clones, and not every one. Of hundreds of thousands of clones in the sample, 75% to 85% were seen once. Unmatched junction bases numbered 5, after V lost 7 bases and J lost 5 bases. The germline V gene has CDR1 SQVTM and CDR2 ANQGSEA. The CDR3 consists of 13 residues. This clone was detected once. These data also featured in a second study, about human thymus T cells. This second study says: The source of the thymus tissue was resections taken during corrective heart surgery. Within thymic and blood repertoires, V and J gene usage appeared to be biased. What related research reported was that thymic repertoires overlapped highly among unrelated individuals.

The V call is TRBV29-1, the J call TRBJ2-1; 10 nucleotides match TRBD2. The sequence came from a boy less than two years old with a congenital heart defect. Sequenced: thymocytes. The CDR3 sequence: CSGTSGKNNEQFF. In nucleotides, the CDR3 is TGCAGCGGGACTAGCGGTAAAAACAATGAGCAGTTCTTC.